The source of this T cell receptor (beta chain) is a study of cytomegalovirus exposure and HLA in healthy donors. Between the trimmed V and J ends, which lost 0 bases and 4 bases, there was a span of 4 bases. This CDR3 region has 13 residues. The germline V gene has CDR1 SGHRS and CDR2 YFSETQ. This clone was observed a few times. Both 60 Vbeta primers and 13 Jbeta primers went into the PCR. Data came from immunoSEQ multiplex PCR; TCRdb stores just in-frame clones and leaves some out. The profile shows around 180,000 clones, 84% of them singletons. The TCR comes from a girl under 10 years old in good health and CMV-seropositive. The sample was PBMCs. V gene TRBV5-1 combines with J gene TRBJ2-2; D ambiguous. The CDR3 spells CASSLAGTGELFF. CDR3 nucleotides: TGCGCCAGCAGCTTGGCCGGCACCGGGGAGCTGTTTTTT.